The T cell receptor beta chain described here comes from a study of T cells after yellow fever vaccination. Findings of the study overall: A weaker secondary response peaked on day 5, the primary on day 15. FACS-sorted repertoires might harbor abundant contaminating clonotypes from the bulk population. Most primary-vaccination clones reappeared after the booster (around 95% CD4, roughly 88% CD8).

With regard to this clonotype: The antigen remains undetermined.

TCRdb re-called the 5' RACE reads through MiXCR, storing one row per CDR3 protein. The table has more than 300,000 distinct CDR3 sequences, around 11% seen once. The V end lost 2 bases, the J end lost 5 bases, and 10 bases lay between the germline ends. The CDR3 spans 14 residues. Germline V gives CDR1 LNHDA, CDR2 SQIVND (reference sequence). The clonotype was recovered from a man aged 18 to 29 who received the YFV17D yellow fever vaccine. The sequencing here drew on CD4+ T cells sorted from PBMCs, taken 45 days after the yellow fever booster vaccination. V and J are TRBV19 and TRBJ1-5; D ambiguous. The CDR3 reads CASSIRLGHQPQHF. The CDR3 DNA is TGTGCCAGTAGTATACGGCTCGGACATCAGCCCCAGCATTTT.